A single T cell receptor beta chain is shown here with its context. What it recognizes is unknown. Sample-barcoded 5' priming and a J-beta primer mix drove a second PCR of roughly 7 to 11 cycles. Each cDNA molecule, via a template-switch adaptor with 12 random nucleotides, was tagged. TCRdb itself ran the 5' RACE reads through MiXCR, one entry per CDR3 protein. The repertoire has about 1.8 million distinct CDR3 sequences, roughly 52% of them found once; the top ten carry around 2.1%. Extractions gave at least 5.5 micrograms of total RNA per sample. The record originates from a study of blood T cells in healthy people across ages. Study-wide results and limits: Shifts in expanded clonotypes may have been confounded by donor CMV status, which was unknown.

The TCR comes from a middle-aged woman in good health. Sequencing was performed on blood.

CDR3 sequence: CASSLGVGNELFPGELFF. DNA for the CDR3: TGTGCCAGCAGCTTAGGGGTAGGAAACGAGCTGTTCCCCGGGGAGCTGTTTTTT. The rearrangement joins TRBV7-8 to TRBJ2-2; D is ambiguous. The CDR3 length is 18 residues. Germline CDR1 is SGHVS and CDR2 is FQNEAQ. V was clipped by 1 base and J by 6 bases, with 21 bases between them.